This T cell receptor beta chain was observed in a study of blood T cell repertoires in COVID-19. Looking at the study overall: COVID-19 samples collected from the United States, Italy and Spain covered acute and convalescent phases.

This CDR3 contains 13 residues. The germline CDR1 and CDR2 sequences are GTSNPN and SVGIG (reference sequence). The V segment lost 3 bases and the J segment 6 bases; nucleotides outside the gene matches: 8. TCRdb's table, derived via immunoSEQ multiplex PCR, lists solely in-frame clones and lacks some. The repertoire holds 330,000 or so clones, approximately 88% seen once, with 9.9% in the top ten. The sequence derives from a man aged 25 to 40 with COVID-19, enrolled during active disease. This rearrangement joins TRBV30 to TRBJ2-7; 7 nucleotides agree with TRBD1. Sequenced input: peripheral blood. CDR3 residues: CAWRGDREREQYF. Written as DNA, the CDR3 is TGTGCCTGGAGGGGAGACAGGGAGCGCGAGCAGTACTTC.